The 21 T cell receptor beta chains below were found in one sample sequenced in a study of shared clonotypes between healthy human individuals (dated by TCRdb to about 2020). Library creation used the immunoSEQ multiplex PCR assay. TCRdb limited this immuneACCESS table to in-frame rearrangements with V and J called. A share of clones is missing; checked studies link under half to unresolved V genes, and the rest is unexplained. The sample records 2 million to 2.5 million clones, roughly 92% of which are singletons. Jointly, the top ten make up about 0.41% of the sample. Material for sequencing was naive CD4+ T cells from PBMCs. Per the publication, the cell subset or site label means: CD45RA+ positively selected. The receptors shown here come from a man in his late teens or twenties in good health. Some clones in this sample may be carry-over from other donors' samples.

A single count supports this clone. The rearrangement uses TRBV11-2 and TRBJ2-7; perhaps TRBD1 as D (6 bases). Trimming shortened V by 4 bases and J by 0 bases, and 13 bases separated the two germline ends. Per germline, CDR1 SGHAT and CDR2 FQNNGV. This CDR3 comprises 15 residues. The CDR3 DNA is TGTGCCAGCAGCTCCCTAAGGGACAACTCCTACGAGCAGTACTTC. Translation gives CASSSLRDNSYEQYF.

This CDR3 reads CASSLGTGRIGTEAFF. CDR3 nucleotides: TGTGCCAGCAGCTTAGGGACAGGGCGTATCGGCACTGAAGCTTTCTTT. The chain couples TRBV7-3 to TRBJ1-1; 9 bases are shared with TRBD1. This CDR3 has 16 residues. Germline-derived CDR1 and CDR2 are SGHTA and FQGTGA. V lost 2 bases to trimming and J lost 4 bases; unmatched junction nucleotides: 8.

The DNA for the CDR3 is TGTGCCAGCAGCCAAGATACTCCCCTAGGAGCTAGCGGGCGCGACACAGATACGCAGTATTTT. It specifies CASSQDTPLGASGRDTDTQYF. This chain connects TRBV14 to TRBJ2-3, with 8 bases lining up with TRBD2. The CDR3 length is 21 residues. Germline V gene lookup returns CDR1 SGHDN and CDR2 FVKESK. Unmatched junction bases numbered 19, after V lost 0 bases and J lost 2 bases.

The J gene is TRBJ1-1, the V gene TRBV9; the D is unclear. The CDR3 spans 14 residues. Per germline, CDR1 SGDLS and CDR2 YYNGEE. Trimming cost V 0 bases and J 1 base, with 7 bases left between them. For the CDR3, the DNA is TGTGCCAGCAGCGTAGCGGTGGCGAACACTGAAGCTTTCTTT. Translating gives CASSVAVANTEAFF. The whole variable domain, remainder taken from reference TRBV9 and TRBJ1-1, is DSGVTQTPKHLITATGQRVTLRCSPRSGDLSVYWYQQSLDQGLQFLIQYYNGEERAKGNILERFSAQQFPDLHSELNLSSLELGDSALYFCASSVAVANTEAFFGQGTRLTVV.

The J gene is TRBJ1-5, the V gene TRBV2; 12 bases agree with TRBD1. The CDR3 is 15 residues long. Per the germline V gene, CDR1 is SNHLY and CDR2 is FYNNEI. The J segment lost 5 bases and the V segment lost 4 bases, leaving 3 bases of the junction unmatched. For the CDR3, the DNA is TGTGCCAGCAGTGGAGGGACAGGGGGCCATCAGCCCCAGCATTTT. It yields the protein CASSGGTGGHQPQHF.

The chain employs TRBV29-1 and TRBJ1-2; tentative D call: TRBD1 (5 bases). This CDR3 has 14 amino acids. Trimming took off 5 bases at V and 4 bases at J, with 17 bases between the two ends. Germline V gene sequence: CDR1 SQVTM, CDR2 ANQGSEA. The CDR3 reads CSVPTKGGAYGYTF. In nucleotides, the CDR3 is TGCAGCGTTCCGACGAAGGGAGGGGCCTATGGCTACACCTTC.

The chain links TRBV11-3 to TRBJ2-3, with a weak D call TRBD2 (6 bases). CDR3 length: 14 residues. CDR1 SGHNT and CDR2 YENEEA come from the germline V gene. V gave up 6 bases and J gave up 2 bases, with 12 bases separating them. The CDR3 nucleotides read TGTGCCAGCAGTTTATCGGGAGACACAGATACGCAGTATTTT. This encodes CASSLSGDTDTQYF.

The count of this clone is one. The chain is built from TRBV18 and TRBJ2-4; 8 bases map to TRBD1. Germline assignment: CDR1 KGHSH and CDR2 LQKENI. V lost 2 bases, J lost 5 bases, and 5 bases stayed unmatched. The CDR3 runs 15 residues. The CDR3 reads CASSPSGGAENIQYF. CDR3 sequence (DNA): TGTGCCAGCTCACCATCAGGGGGCGCGGAAAACATTCAGTACTTC.

This clone was observed once. The rearrangement uses TRBV30 and TRBJ2-7; a possible D gene is TRBD2 (6 bases). CDR1 and CDR2 from the germline V gene are GTSNPN and SVGIG (reference sequence). CDR3 length: 13 residues. Trimming left V 3 bases short and J 2 bases short, with 11 bases between. CDR3 sequence reads: CAWSLRGPYEQYF. The CDR3 DNA is TGTGCCTGGAGCCTGCGGGGTCCCTACGAGCAGTACTTC.

V gene TRBV4-1 combines with J gene TRBJ2-7; perhaps TRBD1 as D (5 bases). Trimming removed 0 bases at V and 1 base at J, with 7 bases between. Germline V gene lookup returns CDR1 MGHRA and CDR2 YSYEKL. The CDR3 length is 14 residues. CDR3 loop: CASSQERQSYEQYF. CDR3 coding DNA: TGCGCCAGCAGCCAAGAGAGACAGTCCTACGAGCAGTACTTC.

The gene calls are TRBV10-3 and TRBJ2-1, with 8 bases lining up with TRBD1. CDR3 size: 15 residues. The V gene end was trimmed by 0 bases and the J gene end by 6 bases; junction bases not matched to a gene: 4. Germline V gene data show CDR1 as ENHRY and CDR2 as SYGVKD. This CDR3 reads CAISESQGAFNEQFF. The CDR3 nucleotides are TGTGCCATCAGTGAGTCCCAGGGGGCCTTCAATGAGCAGTTCTTC.

This clone has just a few counts. The sample carries other DNA sequences with the same CDR3. The rearrangement links TRBV6-1 to TRBJ1-1; no definite D call. V dropped 4 bases and J dropped 1 base, with 4 bases sitting between them. The CDR3 runs 12 residues. The germline gives CDR1 MNHNS, CDR2 SASEGT. CDR3 nucleotides: TGTGCCAGCAGTGCTGGGAACACTGAAGCTTTCTTT. The encoded protein is CASSAGNTEAFF.

This chain links TRBV5-1 with TRBJ2-6, with 10 bases lining up with TRBD2. Trimming cost V 3 bases and J 0 bases; bases outside gene matches: 6. This CDR3 contains 18 residues. Germline V gene lookup returns CDR1 SGHRS and CDR2 YFSETQ. The CDR3 DNA follows: TGCGCCAGCAGCTCAAGCGGGAGGGCCTCCTCTGGGGCCAACGTCCTGACTTTC. Translating it yields CASSSSGRASSGANVLTF. Looking up the rest from reference TRBV5-1 and TRBJ2-6 gives the full variable domain: KAGVTQTPRYLIKTRGQQVTLSCSPISGHRSVSWYQQTPGQGLQFLFEYFSETQRNKGNFPGRFSGRQFSNSRSEMNVSTLELGDSALYLCASSSSGRASSGANVLTFGAGSRLTVL.

The gene calls are TRBV27 and TRBJ2-1; 7 positions match TRBD2. The CDR3 is made up of 16 amino acids. CDR1 is MNHEY and CDR2 is SMNVEV in the germline V gene (reference sequence). Trimming cost V 6 bases and J 3 bases; bases outside gene matches: 11. The CDR3 DNA sequence: TGTGCCAGCAGCCCCGAACAGCGGGGATACTACAATGAGCAGTTCTTC. Amino acids: CASSPEQRGYYNEQFF.

This clone was detected a few times. Other nucleotide sequences in the sample specify the same CDR3. The CDR3 coding sequence is TGTGCCAGCAGGGGACAAGCGAACACTGAAGCTTTCTTT. Amino acid sequence: CASRGQANTEAFF. The V call is TRBV2, the J call TRBJ1-1, with a weak D call TRBD1 (6 bases). The V end was cut by 6 bases, the J end by 1 base, with 9 bases between. The V gene's germline CDR1 is SNHLY and CDR2 FYNNEI. The CDR3 runs 13 residues.

J is TRBJ2-7 and V is TRBV28; 9 bases are a match to TRBD1. Germline values: CDR1 MDHEN, CDR2 SYDVKM. The CDR3 runs to 15 residues. V dropped 5 bases and J dropped 1; count of bases not matched to a gene: 6. This CDR3 is CASSIPGQGSYEQYF. CDR3 coding DNA: TGTGCCAGCAGTATTCCGGGACAGGGTTCCTACGAGCAGTACTTC.

This chain uses TRBV18 with TRBJ2-1, with a tentative D call TRBD1 (7 bases). V was pared by 7 bases and J by 8 bases, with 21 bases between. The CDR3 sequence is 15 residues long. CDR1 KGHSH and CDR2 LQKENI come from the germline V gene. CDR3 amino acids: CASCERAPGGHEQFF. CDR3 coding DNA: TGTGCCAGCTGTGAGCGAGCTCCAGGGGGGCATGAGCAGTTCTTC.

About this clone itself: Other DNA sequences within the sample encode an identical CDR3. The V call is TRBV30, the J call TRBJ1-1, with D possibly being TRBD1 (5 bases). Trimming removed 5 bases from V and 5 bases from J, with 9 bases in between. This CDR3 contains 11 residues. The germline gives CDR1 GTSNPN, CDR2 SVGIG (reference sequence). CDR3 sequence: CAWGEGTEAFF. The CDR3 DNA reads TGTGCCTGGGGAGAGGGGACTGAAGCTTTCTTT.

This rearrangement joins TRBV27 to TRBJ2-7, with unresolved D. The CDR3 extends over 14 amino acids. CDR1 is MNHEY and CDR2 is SMNVEV in the germline V gene (reference sequence). V was shortened by 7 bases and J by 2 bases, with 15 bases between the two germline ends. The CDR3 loop is CASTPSGGTYEQYF. The DNA of the CDR3 is TGTGCCAGCACCCCCTCTGGCGGAACCTACGAGCAGTACTTC.

This clone was seen once. The chain joins TRBV5-6 to TRBJ1-1, with 7 bases aligning to TRBD1. After removal of 2 bases from V and 5 bases from J, the junction contained 3 bases not matched to a gene. Looked up from germline, CDR1 is SGHDT and CDR2 is YYEEEE. The CDR3 is 13 residues long. This CDR3 is CASSFRGRTEAFF. CDR3 sequence (DNA): TGTGCCAGCAGCTTCAGGGGGAGGACTGAAGCTTTCTTT.

This chain links TRBV7-2 with TRBJ1-2; 9 positions match TRBD1. Germline V CDR1 and CDR2: SGHTA, FQGNSA. Unmatched junction bases numbered 7, after V lost 4 bases and J lost 4 bases. The CDR3 has 15 residues. CDR3 nucleotides: TGTGCCAGCAGCTCATCGGGACAGGGAGTCTATGGCTACACCTTC. Protein: CASSSSGQGVYGYTF.